The source of this TCR beta chain is a study of blood T cell repertoires in COVID-19. CDR3 length: 13 amino acids. Germline V lookup: CDR1 KGHSH, CDR2 LQKENI. V dropped 1 base and J dropped 5 bases, with 8 bases sitting between them. Sequencing used immunoSEQ multiplex PCR; TCRdb keeps in-frame clones, though not all of them. The sample yields about 130,000 clones, over 60% seen once. The chain couples TRBV18 to TRBJ1-1; a possible D gene is TRBD1 (5 bases). The sample consisted of peripheral blood. This clonotype originated in a woman in her sixties or seventies with acute or convalescent COVID-19. Here the CDR3 DNA reads TGTGCCAGCTCACCACTCGGGGGGACTGAAGCTTTCTTT. Translating gives CASSPLGGTEAFF.